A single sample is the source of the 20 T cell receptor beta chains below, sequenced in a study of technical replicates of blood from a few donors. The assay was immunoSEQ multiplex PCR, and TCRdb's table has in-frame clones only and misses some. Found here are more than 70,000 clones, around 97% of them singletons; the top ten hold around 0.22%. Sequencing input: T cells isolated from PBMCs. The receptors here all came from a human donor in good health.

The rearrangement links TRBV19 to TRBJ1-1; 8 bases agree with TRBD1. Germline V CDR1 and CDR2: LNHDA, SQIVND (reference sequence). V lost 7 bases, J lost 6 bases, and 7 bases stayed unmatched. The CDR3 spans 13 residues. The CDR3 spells CASTADRGSEAFF. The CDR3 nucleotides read TGTGCCAGTACCGCAGACAGGGGCTCTGAAGCTTTCTTT.

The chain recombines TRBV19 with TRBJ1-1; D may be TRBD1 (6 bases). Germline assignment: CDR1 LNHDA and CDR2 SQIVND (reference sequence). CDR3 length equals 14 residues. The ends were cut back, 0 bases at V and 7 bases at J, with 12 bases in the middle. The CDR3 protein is CASSIEAQGFEAFF. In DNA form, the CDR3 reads TGTGCCAGTAGTATAGAGGCGCAGGGGTTTGAAGCTTTCTTT.

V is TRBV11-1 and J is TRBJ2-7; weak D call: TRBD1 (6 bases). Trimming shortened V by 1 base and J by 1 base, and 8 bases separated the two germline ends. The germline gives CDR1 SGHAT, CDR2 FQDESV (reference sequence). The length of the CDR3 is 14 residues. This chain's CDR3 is CASSLVGTSYEQYF. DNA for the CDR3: TGTGCCAGCAGCTTAGTAGGGACATCCTACGAGCAGTACTTC.

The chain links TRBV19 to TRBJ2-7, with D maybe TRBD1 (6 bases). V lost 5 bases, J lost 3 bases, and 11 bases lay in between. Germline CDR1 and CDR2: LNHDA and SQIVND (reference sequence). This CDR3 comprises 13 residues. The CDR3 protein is CASSGGQYYEQYF. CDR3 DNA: TGTGCCAGTAGTGGCGGACAGTACTACGAGCAGTACTTC.

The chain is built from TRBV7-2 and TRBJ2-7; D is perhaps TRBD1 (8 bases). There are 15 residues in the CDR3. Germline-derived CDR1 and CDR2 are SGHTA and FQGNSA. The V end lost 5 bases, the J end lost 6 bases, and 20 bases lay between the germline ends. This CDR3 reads CASSLRQGRVSEQYF. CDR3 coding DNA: TGTGCCAGCAGCCTGCGACAGGGGAGGGTTTCCGAGCAGTACTTC.

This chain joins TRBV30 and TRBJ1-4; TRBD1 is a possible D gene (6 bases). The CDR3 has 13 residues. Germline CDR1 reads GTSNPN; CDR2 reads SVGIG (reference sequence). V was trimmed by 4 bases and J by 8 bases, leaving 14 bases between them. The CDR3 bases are TGTGCCTGGACAGGGGCTGTGCGGGAAAAACTGTTTTTT. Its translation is CAWTGAVREKLFF.

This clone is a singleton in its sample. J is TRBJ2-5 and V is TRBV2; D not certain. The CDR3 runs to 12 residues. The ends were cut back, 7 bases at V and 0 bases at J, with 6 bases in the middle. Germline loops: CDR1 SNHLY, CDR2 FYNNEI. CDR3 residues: CASIRDQETQYF. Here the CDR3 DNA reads TGTGCCAGCATTCGGGACCAAGAGACCCAGTACTTC.

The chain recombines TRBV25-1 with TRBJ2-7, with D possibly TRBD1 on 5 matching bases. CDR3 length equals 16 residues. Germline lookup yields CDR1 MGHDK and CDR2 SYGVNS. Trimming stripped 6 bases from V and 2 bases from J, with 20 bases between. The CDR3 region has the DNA TGTGCCAGCAGCCTCGGTGGGGCAGACGTTACCTACGAGCAGTACTTC. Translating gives CASSLGGADVTYEQYF.

This chain's CDR3 is CASSVGAYNEQFF. For the CDR3, the DNA is TGTGCCAGCAGCGTCGGGGCCTACAATGAGCAGTTCTTC. This chain joins TRBV9 and TRBJ2-1; D might be TRBD2 (5 bases). Per germline, CDR1 SGDLS and CDR2 YYNGEE. The CDR3 extends over 13 amino acids. The ends were cut back, 2 bases at V and 2 bases at J, with 5 bases in the middle.

The CDR3 nucleotides are TGTGCCAGCAGCGGGACTAGCGGAAACACCGGGGAGCTGTTTTTT. Its protein is CASSGTSGNTGELFF. This chain connects TRBV5-4 to TRBJ2-2; 11 nucleotides match TRBD2. Germline V CDR1 and CDR2: SGHNT, YYREEE (reference sequence). The J segment lost 2 bases and the V segment lost 4 bases, leaving 1 base of the junction unmatched. CDR3 length: 15 residues.

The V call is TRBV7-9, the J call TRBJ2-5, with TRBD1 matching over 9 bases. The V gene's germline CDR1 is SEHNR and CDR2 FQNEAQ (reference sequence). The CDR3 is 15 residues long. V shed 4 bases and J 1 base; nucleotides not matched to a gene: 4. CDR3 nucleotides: TGTGCCAGCAGCTCGCTACAGGGGGCCCAAGAGACCCAGTACTTC. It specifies CASSSLQGAQETQYF.

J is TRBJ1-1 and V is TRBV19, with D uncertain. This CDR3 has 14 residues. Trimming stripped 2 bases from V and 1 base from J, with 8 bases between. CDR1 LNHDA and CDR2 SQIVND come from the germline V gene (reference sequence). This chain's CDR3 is CASSITESNTEAFF. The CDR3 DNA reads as TGTGCCAGTAGTATAACAGAGTCGAACACTGAAGCTTTCTTT. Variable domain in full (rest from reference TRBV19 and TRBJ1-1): DGGITQSPKYLFRKEGQNVTLSCEQNLNHDAMYWYRQDPGQGLRLIYYSQIVNDFQKGDIAEGYSVSREKKESFPLTVTSAQKNPTAFYLCASSITESNTEAFFGQGTRLTVV.

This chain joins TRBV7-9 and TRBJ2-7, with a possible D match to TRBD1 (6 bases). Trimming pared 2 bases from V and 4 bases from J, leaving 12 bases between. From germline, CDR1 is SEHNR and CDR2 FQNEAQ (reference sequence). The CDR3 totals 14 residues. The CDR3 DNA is TGTGCCAGCAGCTTACAGGGGTCCATATACGAGCAGTACTTC. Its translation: CASSLQGSIYEQYF.

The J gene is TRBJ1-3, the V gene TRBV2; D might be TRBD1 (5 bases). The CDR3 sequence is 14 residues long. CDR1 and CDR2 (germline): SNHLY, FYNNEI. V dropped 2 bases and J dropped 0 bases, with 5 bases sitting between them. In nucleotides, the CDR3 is TGTGCCAGCAGTGAACAGGGCTCTGGAAACACCATATATTTT. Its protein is CASSEQGSGNTIYF.

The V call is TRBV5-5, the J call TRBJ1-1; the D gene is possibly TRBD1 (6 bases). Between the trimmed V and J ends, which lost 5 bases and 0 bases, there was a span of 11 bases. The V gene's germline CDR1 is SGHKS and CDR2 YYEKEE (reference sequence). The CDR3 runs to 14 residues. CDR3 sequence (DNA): TGTGCCAGCAGACCGGACAGCATGAACACTGAAGCTTTCTTT. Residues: CASRPDSMNTEAFF.

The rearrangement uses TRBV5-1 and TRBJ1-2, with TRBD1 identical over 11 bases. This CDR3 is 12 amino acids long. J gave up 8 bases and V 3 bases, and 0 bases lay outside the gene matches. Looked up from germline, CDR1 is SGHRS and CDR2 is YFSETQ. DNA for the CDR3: TGCGCCAGCAGCTGGACAGGGGGCGGCTACACCTTC. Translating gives CASSWTGGGYTF.

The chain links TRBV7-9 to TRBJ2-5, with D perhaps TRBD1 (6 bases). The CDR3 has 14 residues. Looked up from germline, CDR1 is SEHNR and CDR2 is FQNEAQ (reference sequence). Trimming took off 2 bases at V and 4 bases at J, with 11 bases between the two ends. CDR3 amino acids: CASSLLGAGETQYF. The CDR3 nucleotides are TGTGCCAGCAGCTTATTGGGGGCAGGAGAGACCCAGTACTTC.

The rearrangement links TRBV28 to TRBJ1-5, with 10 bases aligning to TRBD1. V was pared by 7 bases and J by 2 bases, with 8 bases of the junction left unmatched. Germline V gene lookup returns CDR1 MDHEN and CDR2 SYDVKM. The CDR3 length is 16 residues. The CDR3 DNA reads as TGTGCCAGCACGACTACCGGGACAGGGGGCAATCAGCCCCAGCATTTT. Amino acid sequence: CASTTTGTGGNQPQHF.

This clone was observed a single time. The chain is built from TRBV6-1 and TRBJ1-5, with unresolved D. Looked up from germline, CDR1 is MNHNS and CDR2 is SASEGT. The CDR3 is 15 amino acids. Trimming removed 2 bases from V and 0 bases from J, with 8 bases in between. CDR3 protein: CASSENLYSNQPQHF. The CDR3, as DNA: TGTGCCAGCAGTGAAAACTTGTATAGCAATCAGCCCCAGCATTTT.

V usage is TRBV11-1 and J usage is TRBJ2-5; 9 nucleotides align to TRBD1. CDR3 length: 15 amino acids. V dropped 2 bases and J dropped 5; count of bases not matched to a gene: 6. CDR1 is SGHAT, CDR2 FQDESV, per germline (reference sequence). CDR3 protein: CASSLIAQGAETQYF. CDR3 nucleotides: TGTGCCAGCAGCTTAATCGCACAGGGGGCGGAGACCCAGTACTTC.